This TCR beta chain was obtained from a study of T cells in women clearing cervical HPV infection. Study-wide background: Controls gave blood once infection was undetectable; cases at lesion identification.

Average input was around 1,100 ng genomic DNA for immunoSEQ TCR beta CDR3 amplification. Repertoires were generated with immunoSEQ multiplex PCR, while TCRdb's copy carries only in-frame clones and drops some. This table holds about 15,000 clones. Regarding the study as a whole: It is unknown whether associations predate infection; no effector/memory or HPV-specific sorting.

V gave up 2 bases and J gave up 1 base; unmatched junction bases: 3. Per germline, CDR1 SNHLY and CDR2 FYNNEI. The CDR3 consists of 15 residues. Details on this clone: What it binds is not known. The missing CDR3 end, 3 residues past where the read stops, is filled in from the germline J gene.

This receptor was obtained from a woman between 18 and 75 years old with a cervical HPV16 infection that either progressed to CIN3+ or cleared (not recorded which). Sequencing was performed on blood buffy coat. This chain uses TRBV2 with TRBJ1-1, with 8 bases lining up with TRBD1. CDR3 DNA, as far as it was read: TGTGCCAGCAGTGAAAGGACAGGGAGGAACACTGAA. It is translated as CASSERTGRNTE. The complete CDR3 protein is CASSERTGRNTEAFF.